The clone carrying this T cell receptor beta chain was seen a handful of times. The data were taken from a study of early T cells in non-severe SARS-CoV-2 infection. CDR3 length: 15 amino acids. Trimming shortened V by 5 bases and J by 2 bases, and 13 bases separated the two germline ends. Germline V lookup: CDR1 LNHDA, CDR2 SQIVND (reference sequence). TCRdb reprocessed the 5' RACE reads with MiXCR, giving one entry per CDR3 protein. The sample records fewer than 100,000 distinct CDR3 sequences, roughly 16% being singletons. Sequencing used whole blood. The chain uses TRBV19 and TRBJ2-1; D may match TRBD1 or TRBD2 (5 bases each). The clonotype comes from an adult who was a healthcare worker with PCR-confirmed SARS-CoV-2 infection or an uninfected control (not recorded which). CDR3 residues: CASSGGFLPYNEQFF. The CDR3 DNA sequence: TGTGCCAGTAGTGGGGGTTTTCTTCCCTACAATGAGCAGTTCTTC.